The 26 T cell receptor beta chains in this list originate from one sample, sequenced in a study of early T cells in non-severe SARS-CoV-2 infection. Each CDR3 protein gets one entry after TCRdb re-called the 5' RACE reads with MiXCR. Among roughly 30,000 distinct CDR3 sequences listed, 5.5% to 8% were seen once. The sequencing sample was made of whole blood. The receptors originated from an adult who was a healthcare worker with PCR-confirmed SARS-CoV-2 infection or an uninfected control (not recorded which).

In its sample, this clonotype was seen a few times. The gene calls are TRBV7-9 and TRBJ2-1; no definite D call. The V end lost 2 bases, the J end lost 0 bases, and 8 bases lay between the germline ends. This CDR3 has 15 residues. CDR1 and CDR2 from the germline V gene are SEHNR and FQNEAQ (reference sequence). This CDR3 reads CASSLTPSSYNEQFF. CDR3 nucleotides: TGTGCCAGCAGCTTAACCCCAAGCTCCTACAATGAGCAGTTCTTC.

This clonotype has ten or more counts. CDR3 bases: TGTGCCAGCTCTATCGGGCGGATCTACGAGCAGTACTTC. Amino acid sequence: CASSIGRIYEQYF. V is TRBV2 and J is TRBJ2-7; D not resolved. Between the trimmed V and J ends, which lost 8 bases and 3 bases, there was a span of 14 bases. The germline V gene encodes CDR1 SNHLY and CDR2 FYNNEI. The CDR3 loop spans 13 amino acids.

V is TRBV28 and J is TRBJ2-7; TRBD2 agrees at 8 bases. CDR1 is MDHEN and CDR2 is SYDVKM in the germline V gene. This CDR3 spans 17 amino acids. After removal of 2 bases from V and 5 bases from J, the junction contained 14 bases not matched to a gene. The CDR3 sequence is CASSLGDPGLGHDEQYF. The DNA of the CDR3 is TGTGCCAGCAGTTTAGGGGATCCGGGACTAGGTCATGACGAGCAGTACTTC. Looking up the rest from reference TRBV28 and TRBJ2-7 gives the full variable domain: DVKVTQSSRYLVKRTGEKVFLECVQDMDHENMFWYRQDPGLGLRLIYFSYDVKMKEKGDIPEGYSVSREKKERFSLILESASTNQTSMYLCASSLGDPGLGHDEQYFGPGTRLTVT.

V usage is TRBV12-3 or TRBV12-4 and J usage is TRBJ2-3; D is unclear. The length of the CDR3 is 15 residues. Trimming stripped 6 bases from V and 6 bases from J, with 19 bases between. The CDR3 loop is CASSQTLLLGDTQYF. The CDR3 bases are TGTGCCAGCAGCCAGACCCTACTCCTAGGCGATACGCAGTATTTT.

At least ten counts were recorded for this clonotype. The rearrangement joins TRBV27 to TRBJ2-1; D possibly corresponds to TRBD1 (5 bases). The CDR3 runs 13 residues. V was trimmed by 3 bases and J by 6 bases, leaving 9 bases between them. Germline V gene sequence: CDR1 MNHEY, CDR2 SMNVEV (reference sequence). CDR3: CASSLGPGNEQFF. The DNA of the CDR3 is TGTGCCAGCAGTTTGGGGCCGGGCAATGAGCAGTTCTTC.

This clonotype appeared many times. The chain uses TRBV20-1 and TRBJ2-6; 13 bases line up with TRBD2. Germline-derived CDR1 and CDR2 are DFQATT and SNEGSKA (reference sequence). This CDR3 is 22 amino acids long. With V trimmed by 0 bases and J by 4 bases, 18 bases remained unmatched. CDR3 sequence: CSARDWTSGRSGAWEGANVLTF. In nucleotides, the CDR3 is TGCAGTGCTAGAGATTGGACTAGCGGGAGAAGCGGGGCGTGGGAAGGGGCCAACGTCCTGACTTTC.

This clonotype was observed many times. The chain uses TRBV20-1 and TRBJ2-7; TRBD1 aligns across 9 bases. Trimming removed 5 bases from V and 0 bases from J; junction bases left unmatched: 8. This CDR3 contains 15 residues. CDR1 and CDR2 (germline): DFQATT, SNEGSKA (reference sequence). Written as DNA, the CDR3 is TGCAGTGCTCCCGCCGACAGGGGGGTCTCCTACGAGCAGTACTTC. This translates into CSAPADRGVSYEQYF.

This clonotype was detected many times. The chain carries TRBV7-2 and TRBJ2-7, with 7 bases lining up with TRBD1. Trimming at V came to 3 bases and at J to 2 bases, leaving 7 bases not matched to a gene. This CDR3 comprises 15 residues. Germline V gene data show CDR1 as SGHTA and CDR2 as FQGNSA. The CDR3 DNA is TGTGCCAGCAGCTTCACGACAGGGCCCCCCTACGAGCAGTACTTC. This gives the protein CASSFTTGPPYEQYF.

The rearrangement uses TRBV4-1 and TRBJ2-7; 9 positions match TRBD1. Germline CDR1 MGHRA, CDR2 YSYEKL. The J segment lost 1 base and the V segment lost 1 base, leaving 8 bases of the junction unmatched. The CDR3 spans 17 residues. The CDR3 DNA sequence: TGCGCCAGCAGCCAAGTGAGTCTTGGACAGGGGTCCTACGAGCAGTACTTC. The encoded protein is CASSQVSLGQGSYEQYF.

This clonotype showed up many times. The gene calls are TRBV7-9 and TRBJ2-2; the D gene is possibly TRBD1 (5 bases). Trimming took off 4 bases at V and 9 bases at J, with 6 bases between the two ends. CDR1 SEHNR and CDR2 FQNEAQ come from the germline V gene (reference sequence). The CDR3 totals 11 residues. CDR3 sequence: CASSWGRELFF. The CDR3 bases are TGTGCCAGCAGCTGGGGCCGGGAGCTGTTTTTT.

The rearrangement links TRBV7-9 to TRBJ1-5; D uncertain. V shed 3 bases and J shed 3 bases, with 3 bases lying between them. The CDR3 has 12 amino acids. CDR1 is SEHNR and CDR2 is FQNEAQ in the germline V gene (reference sequence). DNA of the CDR3: TGTGCCAGCAGCTTTCCCAATCAGCCCCAGCATTTT. It is translated as CASSFPNQPQHF.

This clonotype came up a few times. V and J are TRBV14 and TRBJ2-7; D not resolved. Germline V gives CDR1 SGHDN, CDR2 FVKESK. V dropped 0 bases and J dropped 4 bases, with 10 bases sitting between them. The CDR3 has 14 residues. In DNA, the CDR3 is TGTGCCAGCAGCCAAGATGGCAGTGGGTACGAGCAGTACTTC. It specifies CASSQDGSGYEQYF.

The chain joins TRBV6-2 or TRBV6-3 to TRBJ2-2; perhaps TRBD1 as D (5 bases). Trimming left V 10 bases short and J 1 base short, with 16 bases between. CDR1 MNHEY and CDR2 SVGEGT come from the germline V gene. CDR3 length: 15 residues. Here the CDR3 DNA reads TGTGCCACCAAACTACAGGCCGGGAACACCGGGGAGCTGTTTTTT. Amino acids: CATKLQAGNTGELFF.

The chain combines TRBV20-1 with TRBJ2-7, with TRBD2 matching 12 bases. Germline CDR1 reads DFQATT; CDR2 reads SNEGSKA (reference sequence). Trimming at V came to 6 bases and at J to 0 bases, leaving 3 bases not matched to a gene. CDR3 length: 14 residues. Here the CDR3 reads CSARLAGDSYEQYF. As DNA, the CDR3 is TGCAGTGCGAGACTAGCGGGGGACTCCTACGAGCAGTACTTC.

This clonotype appeared many times. The chain recombines TRBV12-3 or TRBV12-4 with TRBJ2-7, with TRBD1 matching over 9 bases. The V and J ends lost 1 base and 6 bases, in that order; junction bases with no gene match: 7. CDR3 length: 15 residues. The CDR3 is CASSLDRDRVSEQYF. In DNA form, the CDR3 reads TGTGCCAGCAGTTTAGACCGGGACAGGGTATCCGAGCAGTACTTC.

This clonotype occurred many times. This chain uses TRBV2 with TRBJ1-3, with 8 bases identical to TRBD1. The CDR3 runs 15 residues. Germline V gives CDR1 SNHLY, CDR2 FYNNEI. With 3 bases clipped from V and 3 bases from J, the junction kept 4 bases outside the gene matches. The CDR3 spells CASSEQGAGGNTIYF. For the CDR3, the DNA is TGTGCCAGCAGTGAGCAGGGGGCCGGTGGAAACACCATATATTTT.

This clonotype was counted many times. The chain combines TRBV28 with TRBJ2-2; D is uncertain. The CDR3 runs 12 residues. CDR1 MDHEN and CDR2 SYDVKM come from the germline V gene. The V end lost 3 bases, the J end lost 4 bases, and 3 bases lay between the germline ends. For the CDR3, the DNA is TGTGCCAGCAGTTTTGGCACCGGGGAGCTGTTTTTT. Residues: CASSFGTGELFF.

This clonotype was seen ten or more times. The chain employs TRBV7-2 and TRBJ2-1; perhaps TRBD2 as D (5 bases). Between the trimmed V and J ends, which lost 0 bases and 3 bases, there was a span of 12 bases. Germline values: CDR1 SGHTA, CDR2 FQGNSA. The CDR3 contains 16 residues. CDR3 sequence reads: CASSLAPGSGYNEQFF. DNA of the CDR3: TGTGCCAGCAGCTTAGCGCCGGGGAGTGGCTACAATGAGCAGTTCTTC.

This clonotype was detected a few times. The chain carries TRBV7-9 and TRBJ1-2, with a tentative D call TRBD1 (6 bases). Germline-derived CDR1 and CDR2 are SEHNR and FQNEAQ (reference sequence). The V end was cut by 1 base, the J end by 5 bases, with 11 bases between. The CDR3 is 14 residues long. The CDR3 sequence: CASSLVQGLYGYTF. CDR3 nucleotides: TGTGCCAGCAGCTTAGTACAGGGATTATATGGCTACACCTTC.

The genes are TRBV20-1 and TRBJ2-7; tentative D call: TRBD2 (6 bases). CDR1 is DFQATT, CDR2 SNEGSKA, per germline (reference sequence). The CDR3 covers 16 residues. V was cut by 5 bases and J by 2 bases, with 22 bases left in between. The CDR3 coding sequence is TGCAGTGCTGTCTCCGTTCCTGGGACTCACACCTACGAGCAGTACTTC. Its translation: CSAVSVPGTHTYEQYF.

The CDR3 DNA sequence: TGCAGTGCGGATCAGGGCGGTGGTTATGGCTACACCTTC. Translating it yields CSADQGGGYGYTF. This chain joins TRBV20-1 and TRBJ1-2, with a possible D match to TRBD1 (5 bases). Germline CDR1 is DFQATT and CDR2 is SNEGSKA (reference sequence). The CDR3 sequence is 13 residues long. Trimming left V 6 bases short and J 5 bases short, with 16 bases between.

This clonotype has only a few counts. The chain is built from TRBV20-1 and TRBJ2-7; 8 bases are shared with TRBD1. CDR3 length equals 13 residues. Germline CDR1 is DFQATT and CDR2 is SNEGSKA (reference sequence). The V segment lost 6 bases and the J segment 5 bases; nucleotides outside the gene matches: 9. The CDR3 here is CSAARTGINEQYF. Written as DNA, the CDR3 is TGCAGTGCCGCCAGGACAGGGATTAACGAGCAGTACTTC.

Many counts were recorded for this clonotype. V and J are TRBV15 and TRBJ2-7; D remains unclear. Germline lookup yields CDR1 LNHNV and CDR2 YYDKDF (reference sequence). This CDR3 contains 15 residues. Trimming left V 5 bases short and J 8 bases short, with 22 bases between. The CDR3: CATSLREPHKFQQYF. For the CDR3, the DNA is TGTGCCACCAGCTTAAGAGAACCTCATAAGTTCCAGCAGTACTTC.

This clonotype was seen many times. J is TRBJ2-7 and V is TRBV5-4, with no clear D. The CDR3 runs to 16 residues. Germline loops: CDR1 SGHNT, CDR2 YYREEE (reference sequence). The V gene lost 0 bases and the J gene lost 1 base, with 14 bases spanning the gap. CDR3 sequence reads: CASSLGRGASSYEQYF. The CDR3 coding sequence is TGTGCCAGCAGCTTGGGTCGAGGCGCTTCATCCTACGAGCAGTACTTC.

This clonotype was observed a few times. The J gene is TRBJ2-3, the V gene TRBV19; D possibly uses TRBD1 or TRBD2 (6 bases each). The CDR3 is 15 amino acids. Trimming stripped 3 bases from V and 0 bases from J, with 10 bases between. Per germline, CDR1 LNHDA and CDR2 SQIVND (reference sequence). The CDR3 sequence is CASSIGGTSTDTQYF. CDR3 DNA sequence: TGTGCCAGTAGTATTGGCGGGACAAGCACAGATACGCAGTATTTT.

There are many counts of this clonotype. The chain uses TRBV6-5 and TRBJ1-1; D gene ambiguous. Germline loops: CDR1 MNHEY, CDR2 SVGAGI. V was trimmed by 0 bases and J by 4 bases, leaving 6 bases between them. The CDR3 spans 13 residues. This chain's CDR3 is CASSYSRATEAFF. DNA for the CDR3: TGTGCCAGCAGTTACTCAAGGGCCACTGAAGCTTTCTTT.